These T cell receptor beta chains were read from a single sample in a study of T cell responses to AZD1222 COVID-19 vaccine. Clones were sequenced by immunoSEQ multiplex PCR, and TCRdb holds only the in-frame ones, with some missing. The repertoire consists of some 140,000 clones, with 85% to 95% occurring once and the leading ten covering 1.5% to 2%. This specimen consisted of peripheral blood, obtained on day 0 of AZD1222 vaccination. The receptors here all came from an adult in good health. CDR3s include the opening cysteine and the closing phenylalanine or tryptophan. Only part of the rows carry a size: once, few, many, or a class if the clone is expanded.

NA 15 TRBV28 CASSLPGNMNTEAFF
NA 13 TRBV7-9 CASSLGRPNGYTF
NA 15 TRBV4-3 CASSQAPGSGQPQHF
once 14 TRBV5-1 CASSPAATNEKLFF
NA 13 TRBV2 CASSTGVNSPLHF
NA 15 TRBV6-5 CASSYNRASHQPQHF
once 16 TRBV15 CATSTSEVAEGYGYTF
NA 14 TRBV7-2 CAINLQGSNSPLHF
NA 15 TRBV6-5 CASSPLAGGADTQYF
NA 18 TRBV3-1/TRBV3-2 CASSQDGVGGSYNSPLHF
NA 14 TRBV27 CASSGQGFSSPLHF
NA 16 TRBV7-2 CASHGGGSSYNSPLHF
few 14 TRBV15 CATSPGQGDSPLHF
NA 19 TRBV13 CASSLQVRGMRPAYNEQFF
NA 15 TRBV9 CASSVGTISGNTIYF
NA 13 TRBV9 CASSVGNPSEQFF
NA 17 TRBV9 CASSVAETGEGWGKLFF
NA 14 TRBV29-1 CSYLDRGRGNTIYF
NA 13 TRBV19 CASRPGQQYEQYF
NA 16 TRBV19 CASTIWDDRRRHTQYF
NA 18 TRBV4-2 CASSHHGTSGRPQETQYF
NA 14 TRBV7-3 CASSWTSSSYEQYF
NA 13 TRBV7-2 CASSLAGIEGYTF
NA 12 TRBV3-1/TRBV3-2 CASSPSGQTQYF
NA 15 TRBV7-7 CASSRGQGTTGELFF
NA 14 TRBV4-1 CASSQDGRAGEQYF
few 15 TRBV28 CASTKTETSSYEQYF
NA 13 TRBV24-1 CATQRDRYQPQHF
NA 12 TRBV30 CAWSVLETLPYF
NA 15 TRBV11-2 CASSLIGTSSNEQFF
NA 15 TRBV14 CASSQSRVVNNEAFF
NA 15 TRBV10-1 CASSETGTSVPKQYF
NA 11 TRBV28 CASSLAEKLFF
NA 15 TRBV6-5 CASSYSKGFAYGYTF
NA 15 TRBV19 CASSTPAVAKNIQYF
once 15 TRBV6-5 CASQPGTGGGYGYTF
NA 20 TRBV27 CASSRLGLAGVWEAKNIQYF
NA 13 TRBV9 CASSVGYGTEAFF
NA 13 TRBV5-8 CASSREGDYGYTF
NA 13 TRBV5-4 CASGSGYQETQYF